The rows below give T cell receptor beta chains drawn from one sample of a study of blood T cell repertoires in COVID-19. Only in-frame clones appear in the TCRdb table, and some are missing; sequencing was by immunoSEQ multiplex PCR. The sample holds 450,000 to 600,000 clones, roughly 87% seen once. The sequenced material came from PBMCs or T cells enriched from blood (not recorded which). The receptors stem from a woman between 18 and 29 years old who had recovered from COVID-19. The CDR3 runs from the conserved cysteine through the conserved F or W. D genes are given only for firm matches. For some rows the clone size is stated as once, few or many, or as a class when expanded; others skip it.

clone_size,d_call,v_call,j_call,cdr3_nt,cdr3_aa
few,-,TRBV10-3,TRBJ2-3,TGTGCCATCGGTAGGGACTATACGCAGTATTTT,CAIGRDYTQYF
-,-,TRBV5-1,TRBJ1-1,TGCGCCAGCAGCCCACTCTCCAGGGCCACTGAAGCTTTCTTT,CASSPLSRATEAFF
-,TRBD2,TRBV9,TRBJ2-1,TGTGCCAGCAGCGTAGACGGGGGGGCCGCTTCCTACAATGAGCAGTTCTTC,CASSVDGGAASYNEQFF
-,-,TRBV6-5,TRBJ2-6,TGTGCCAGCAGTTCTTATCTCCCTGGGGCCAACGTCCTGACTTTC,CASSSYLPGANVLTF
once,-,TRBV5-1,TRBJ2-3,TGCGCCAGCAGCTTAGGGACATCCACAGATACGCAGTATTTT,CASSLGTSTDTQYF
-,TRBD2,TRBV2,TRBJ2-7,TGTGCCAGCAAACCAAGGACTAGCAAAGACGAGCAGTACTTC,CASKPRTSKDEQYF
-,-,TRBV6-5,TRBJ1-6,TGTGCCAGCAGTTACAGGGGTTATGGTAATTCACCCCTCCACTTT,CASSYRGYGNSPLHF
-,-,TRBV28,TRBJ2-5,TGTGCCAGCAGTTCGGGGGGCGCGGGTGAGACCCAGTACTTC,CASSSGGAGETQYF
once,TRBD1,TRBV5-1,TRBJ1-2,TGCGCCAGCAGCACCAGGACAGGGGGCAATCATGGCTACACCTTC,CASSTRTGGNHGYTF
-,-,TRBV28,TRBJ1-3,TGTGCCAGCAGTTCTATATACTCTGGAAACACCATATATTTT,CASSSIYSGNTIYF
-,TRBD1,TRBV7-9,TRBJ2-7,TGTGCCAGCAGCCGGGTTTCGACAGGGGGCGGCTACGAGCAGTACTTC,CASSRVSTGGGYEQYF
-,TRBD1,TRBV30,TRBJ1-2,TGTGCCTGGAGTCGGGACAGGCTTGAAGGCTACACCTTC,CAWSRDRLEGYTF
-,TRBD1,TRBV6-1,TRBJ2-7,TGTGCCAGCAGTGCCACAGGGGGTGCTGCCTACGAGCAGTACTTC,CASSATGGAAYEQYF
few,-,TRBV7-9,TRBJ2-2,TGTGCCAGCAGCTACAGCACCGGGGAGCTGTTTTTT,CASSYSTGELFF
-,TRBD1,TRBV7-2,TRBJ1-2,TGTGCCAGCAGCCTAGGACAGGGGGCCTTCAAGTATGGCTACACCTTC,CASSLGQGAFKYGYTF
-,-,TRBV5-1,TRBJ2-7,TGCGCCAGCAGCTCTCAGGGAGAGCAGTACTTC,CASSSQGEQYF
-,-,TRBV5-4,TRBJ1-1,TGTGCCAGCAGCTTGAATGGAGACTATGAAGCTTTCTTT,CASSLNGDYEAFF
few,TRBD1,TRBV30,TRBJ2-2,TGTGCCTGGACCCGACAGGGCGCCACCGGGGAGCTGTTTTTT,CAWTRQGATGELFF
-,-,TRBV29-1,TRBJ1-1,TGCAGCGTTGTTAGGCAGGGTGGGACTGAAGCTTTCTTT,CSVVRQGGTEAFF
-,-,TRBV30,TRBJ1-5,TGTGCCTGGAGTCCAGATAGCAATCAGCCCCAGCATTTT,CAWSPDSNQPQHF
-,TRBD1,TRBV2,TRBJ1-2,TGTGCCAGCAGTGCAGGGGGTATAAACTATGGCTACACCTTC,CASSAGGINYGYTF
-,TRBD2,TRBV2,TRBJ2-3,TGTGCCACCTCGGGACTAGGACTTGGTACGCAGTATTTT,CATSGLGLGTQYF
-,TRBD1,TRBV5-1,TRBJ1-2,TGCGCCAGCAGCTCTGGACAGGGCGATGGCTACACCTTC,CASSSGQGDGYTF
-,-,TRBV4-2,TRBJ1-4,TGTGCCAGCAGCCAAGCATTAGATGAAAAACTGTTTTTT,CASSQALDEKLFF
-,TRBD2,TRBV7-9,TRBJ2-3,TGTGCCAGCAGACCACTAGCGGGGGCGGGAGAGGGCACAGATACGCAGTATTTT,CASRPLAGAGEGTDTQYF
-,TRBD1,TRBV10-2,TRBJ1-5,TGCGCCAGCGGGACTACAGGGGGCAATAATCAGCCCCAGCATTTT,CASGTTGGNNQPQHF
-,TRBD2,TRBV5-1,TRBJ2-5,TGCGCCAGCAGCTTGGTGGGTAGCGGGCAAGAGACCCAGTACTTC,CASSLVGSGQETQYF
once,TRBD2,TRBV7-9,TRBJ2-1,TGTGCCAGCAGCCAGCGGGGGGATCGAGGCAATGAGCAGTTCTTC,CASSQRGDRGNEQFF
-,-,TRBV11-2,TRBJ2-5,TGTGCCAGCAGCTTGGGGCGGGGCGAGACCCAGTACTTC,CASSLGRGETQYF
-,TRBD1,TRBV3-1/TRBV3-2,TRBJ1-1,TGTGCCAGCAGCCAAATGCAGGGGGGCACTGAAGCTTTCTTT,CASSQMQGGTEAFF
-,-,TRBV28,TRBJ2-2,TGTGCCAGCAGTTTATCTGAGACGAACACCGGGGAGCTGTTTTTT,CASSLSETNTGELFF
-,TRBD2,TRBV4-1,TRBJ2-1,TGCGCCAGCAGCCAAGGGACTAGCGGGAACAATGAGCAGTTCTTC,CASSQGTSGNNEQFF